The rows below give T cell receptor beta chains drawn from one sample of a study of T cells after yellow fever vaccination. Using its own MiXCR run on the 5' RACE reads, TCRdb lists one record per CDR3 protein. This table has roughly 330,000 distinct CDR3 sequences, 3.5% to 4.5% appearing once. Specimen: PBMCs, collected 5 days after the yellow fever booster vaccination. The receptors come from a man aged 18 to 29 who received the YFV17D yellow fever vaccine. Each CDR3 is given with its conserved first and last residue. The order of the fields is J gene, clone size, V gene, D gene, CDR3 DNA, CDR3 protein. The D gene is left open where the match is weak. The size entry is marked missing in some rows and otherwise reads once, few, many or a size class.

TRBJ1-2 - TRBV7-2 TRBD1 TGTGCCAGCAGCCCATTTGGGACAGATAAAGGCAAATCCTTC CASSPFGTDKGKSF
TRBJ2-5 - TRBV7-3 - TGTGCCAGCAGCTTAAATTATCGGGTGGTGGGGGAGACCCAGTACTTC CASSLNYRVVGETQYF
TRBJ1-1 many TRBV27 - TGTGCCAGCAGTTTACCTGGACGGCGGGCTTTCTTT CASSLPGRRAFF
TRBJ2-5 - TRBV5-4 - TGTGCCAGCAGCCCCAGGGCCCCAGGGGATGTAGGAGAGACCCAGTACTTC CASSPRAPGDVGETQYF
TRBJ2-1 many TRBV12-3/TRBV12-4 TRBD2 TGTGCCAGCAGCCAAACTAGCGGACTTTACAATGAGCAGTTCTTC CASSQTSGLYNEQFF
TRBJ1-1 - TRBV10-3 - TGTGCCATCAACGTTGAGGGAAACACTGAAGCTTTCTTT CAINVEGNTEAFF
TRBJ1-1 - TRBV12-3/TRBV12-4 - TGTGCCAGCCGAAGCGGGGGGACTCGGAGGAACACTGAAGCTTTCTTT CASRSGGTRRNTEAFF
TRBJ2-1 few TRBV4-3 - TGCGCCAGCAGCCACTCGAGGCCCGGGACAGCGGGCTACAATGAGCAGTTCTTC CASSHSRPGTAGYNEQFF
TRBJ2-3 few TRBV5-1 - TGCGCCAGCAGCTCTCAGTTCGGAGATACGCAGTATTTT CASSSQFGDTQYF
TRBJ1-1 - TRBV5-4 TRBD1 TGTGCCAGCAGCGAACCGGGACAGGGACCCGAAGCTTTCTTT CASSEPGQGPEAFF
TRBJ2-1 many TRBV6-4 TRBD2 TGTGCCAGCAGTGATACTAGCGTTTCTGAGCAGTTCTTC CASSDTSVSEQFF
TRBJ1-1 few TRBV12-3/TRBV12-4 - TGTGCCAGCAGTTTAAGGCAAGCCTTGACTGAAGCTTTCTTT CASSLRQALTEAFF
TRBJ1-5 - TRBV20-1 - TGCAGTGCTAGAGAAGCTCGAGGAGGGGATCAGCCCCAGCATTTT CSAREARGGDQPQHF
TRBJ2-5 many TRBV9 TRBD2 TGTGCCAGCAGCGTGGGGACTAGCGACCAAGAGACCCAGTACTTC CASSVGTSDQETQYF
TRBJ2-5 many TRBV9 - TGTGCCAGCAACTCATCCACCGGGGACACCGTCCAAGAGACCCAGTACTTC CASNSSTGDTVQETQYF
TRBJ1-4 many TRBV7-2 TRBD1 TGTGCCAGCAGCCTGGGACAGGGACGCGAAAAACTGTTTTTT CASSLGQGREKLFF
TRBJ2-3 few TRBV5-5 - TGTGCCAGCAGCGCTCACCTAGCGGATACGCAGTATTTT CASSAHLADTQYF
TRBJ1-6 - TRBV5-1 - TGCGCCAGCAGCCTGGGCCCAGATAATTCACCCCTCCACTTT CASSLGPDNSPLHF
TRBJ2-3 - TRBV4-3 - TGCGCCAGCAGCCAAGGTCCGTCGGGGGTGGGCACAGATACGCAGTATTTT CASSQGPSGVGTDTQYF
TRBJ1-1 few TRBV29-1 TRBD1 TGCAGCGTTGGTCAGGGGGAAACTGGTGAAGCTTTCTTT CSVGQGETGEAFF
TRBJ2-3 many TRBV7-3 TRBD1 TGTGCCAGCAGCTCTACAGGGGGCGCCTGGGATACGCAGTATTTT CASSSTGGAWDTQYF
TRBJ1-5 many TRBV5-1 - TGCGCCAGCAGTCGGAGTGGGACCATGAATCAGCCCCAGCATTTT CASSRSGTMNQPQHF
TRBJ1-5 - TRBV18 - TGTGCCAGCTCACCACCACAGGGAGGCGGGCAGCCCCAGCATTTT CASSPPQGGGQPQHF
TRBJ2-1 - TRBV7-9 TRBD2 TGTGCCAGCAGTCGCCTAGCGGGGGGGCCCCATGAGCAGTTCTTC CASSRLAGGPHEQFF
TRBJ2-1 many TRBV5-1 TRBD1 TGCGCCAGCAGCCCAACAGGGGGGCGCTCCTACAATGAGCAGTTCTTC CASSPTGGRSYNEQFF
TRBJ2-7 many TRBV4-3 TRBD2 TGCGCCAGCAGCCCAGATATTAGCGGGACCTACGAGCAGTACTTC CASSPDISGTYEQYF
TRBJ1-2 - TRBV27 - TGTGCCAGCAGTTTACTTGGGGGCCCCTATGGCTACACCTTC CASSLLGGPYGYTF
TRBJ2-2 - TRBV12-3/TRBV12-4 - TGTGCCAGCAGTATCCAGGGCCCCGGGGAGCTGTTTTTT CASSIQGPGELFF
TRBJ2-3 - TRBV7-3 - TGTGCCAGCAGCTCCGCGGACGGGAATACGCAGTATTTT CASSSADGNTQYF
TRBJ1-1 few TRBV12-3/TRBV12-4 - TGTGCCAGCACAGGGTTAAGGCGCACTGAAGCTTTCTTT CASTGLRRTEAFF
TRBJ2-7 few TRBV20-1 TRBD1 TGCAGTGCGGGGACAGGGGGGTGGAACGAGCAGTACTTC CSAGTGGWNEQYF
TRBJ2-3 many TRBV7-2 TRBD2 TGTGCCAGCAGCTCCCTTTCCGGGACTAGCGGGACTAGCACAGATACGCAGTATTTT CASSSLSGTSGTSTDTQYF
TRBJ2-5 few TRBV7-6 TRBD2 TGTGCCAGCAGCTTAGTCCTAGCGGGGCGCCAAGAGACCCAGTACTTC CASSLVLAGRQETQYF
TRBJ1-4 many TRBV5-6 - TGTGCCAGCAGCTCCAGTCAAGATAATGAAAAACTGTTTTTT CASSSSQDNEKLFF
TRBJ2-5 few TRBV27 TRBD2 TGTGCCAGCAGTTTTGGCTCCGGGGGGGAGACCCAGTACTTC CASSFGSGGETQYF
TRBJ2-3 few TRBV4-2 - TGTGCCAGCAGCCCCACGCAGCGGTCCACAGATACGCAGTATTTT CASSPTQRSTDTQYF
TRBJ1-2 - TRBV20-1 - TGCAGTGCTAGAGATCTTGGGAACACTTATTACGGCTACACCTTC CSARDLGNTYYGYTF
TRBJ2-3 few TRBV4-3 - TGCGCCAGCAGCCAAGGGGGACGCCTGATGGAGAATACGCAGTATTTT CASSQGGRLMENTQYF
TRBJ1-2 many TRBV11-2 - TGTGCCAGCAGCTCGTTCCGTGCGGGAGGCTCGACCTATGGCTACACCTTC CASSSFRAGGSTYGYTF
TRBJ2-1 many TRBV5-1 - TGCGCCAGCAGCCCGAGGGACTCTCTGATTCTCTCGGAGCAGTTCTTC CASSPRDSLILSEQFF
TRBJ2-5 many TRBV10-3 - TGTGCCATCACAGTGGACATCCGGCAGGAGACCCAGTACTTC CAITVDIRQETQYF
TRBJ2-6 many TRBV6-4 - TGTGCCAGCAGTGGGGGGGCTGGGGCCAACGTCCTGACTTTC CASSGGAGANVLTF
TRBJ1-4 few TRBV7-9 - TGTGCCAGCACCGTGGGGGGTGACAGTAATGAAAAACTGTTTTTT CASTVGGDSNEKLFF
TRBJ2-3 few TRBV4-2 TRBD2 TGTGCCAGCGGGCTAGCGGCAGATACGCAGTATTTT CASGLAADTQYF
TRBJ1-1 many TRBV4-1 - TGCGCCAGCAGCCAAGAGTTGGGAGGCCGGGGGGCTGAAGCTTTCTTT CASSQELGGRGAEAFF
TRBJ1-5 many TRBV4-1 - TGCGCCAGCAGCCCCCGACACGTTAGCAATCAGCCCCAGCATTTT CASSPRHVSNQPQHF
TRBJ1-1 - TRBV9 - TGTGCCAGCAGCGTAGACTGGGGCACTGAAGCTTTCTTT CASSVDWGTEAFF
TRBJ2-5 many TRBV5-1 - TGCGCCAGCAGCCATACTAGCTTCAAAGAGACCCAGTACTTC CASSHTSFKETQYF
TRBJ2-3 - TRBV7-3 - TGTGCCAGCAGCTTAAATCCCCAGGGAACAGATACGCAGTATTTT CASSLNPQGTDTQYF
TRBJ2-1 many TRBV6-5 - TGTGCCAGCAGAGCAGGGTCCGCGGTGTTCTTC CASRAGSAVFF
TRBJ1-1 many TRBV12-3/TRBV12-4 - TGTGCCAGCAGTACGGAGCTGAACACTGAAGCTTTCTTT CASSTELNTEAFF
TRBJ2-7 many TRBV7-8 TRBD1 TGTGCCAGCAGTTGGCCGGGGAGACAGGGTCGCGAGCAGTACTTC CASSWPGRQGREQYF
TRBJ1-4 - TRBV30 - TGTGCCTGGAGTACATCTACTCGCAATGAAAAACTGTTTTTT CAWSTSTRNEKLFF
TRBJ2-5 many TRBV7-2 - TGTGCCAGCAGCTTGGCCTACCAAGAGACCCAGTACTTC CASSLAYQETQYF